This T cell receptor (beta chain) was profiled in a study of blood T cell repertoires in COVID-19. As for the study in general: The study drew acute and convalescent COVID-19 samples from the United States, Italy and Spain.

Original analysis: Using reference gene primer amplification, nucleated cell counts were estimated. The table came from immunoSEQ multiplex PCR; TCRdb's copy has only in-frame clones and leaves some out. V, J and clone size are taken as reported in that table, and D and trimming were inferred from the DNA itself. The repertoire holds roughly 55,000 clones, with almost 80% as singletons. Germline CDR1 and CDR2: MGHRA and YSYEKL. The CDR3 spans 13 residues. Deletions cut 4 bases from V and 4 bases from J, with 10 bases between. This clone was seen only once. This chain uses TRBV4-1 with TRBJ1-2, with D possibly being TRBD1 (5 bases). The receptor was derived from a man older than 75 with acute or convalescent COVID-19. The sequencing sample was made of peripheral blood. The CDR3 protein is CASSPTVLYGYTF. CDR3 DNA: TGCGCCAGCAGCCCGACAGTTCTCTATGGCTACACCTTC.